This TCR beta chain was documented in a study of neoadjuvant anti-PD-1 for oral cavity cancer. Noted time point: after neoadjuvant nivolumab, at surgical resection. Germline lookup yields CDR1 LNHDA and CDR2 SQIVND (reference sequence). J gave up 5 bases and V 7 bases, and 8 bases lay outside the gene matches. The CDR3 spans 14 residues. Profiling relied on immunoSEQ multiplex PCR, and the TCRdb table lists in-frame clones only, not all of them. There are approximately 12,000 clones in the sample; 71% occur only once, and 2% to 2.5% lies in the top ten. This clone was seen a few times. The chain has TRBV19 and TRBJ1-5; 7 bases line up with TRBD1. The specimen was PBMCs, collected after nivolumab (anti-PD-1) treatment. The TCR was taken from a person aged 35-80 years with oral cavity squamous cell carcinoma. In nucleotides, the CDR3 is TGTGCCAGTACCACAGGGGAGGACCATCAGCCCCAGCATTTT. It specifies CASTTGEDHQPQHF.